This TCR beta chain comes out of a study of T cell repertoires in cytomegalovirus infection. The trim removed 2 bases at V and 6 bases at J, leaving 6 bases unmatched. The length of the CDR3 is 16 residues. Germline V gene lookup returns CDR1 SGHAT and CDR2 FQNNGV. Using its own MiXCR run on the reads, TCRdb lists one record per CDR3 protein. The sample lists approximately 500,000 distinct CDR3 sequences, around 11% occurring once. This clonotype was counted only a few times. The J gene is TRBJ2-1, the V gene TRBV11-2; 11 nucleotides align to TRBD2. The source of this sequence is a human donor in good health (CMV status not recorded). Some clones in this sample may be carry-over from other donors' samples. The material sequenced was PBMCs. The CDR3 nucleotides read TGTGCCAGCAGCTTATCTAGGCTAGCGGGAGGCAATGAGCAGTTCTTC. As protein: CASSLSRLAGGNEQFF.